This TCR beta chain was identified during a study of blood T cell repertoires in COVID-19. Study-wide background: Samples of COVID-19 (acute and convalescent) were obtained from the United States, Italy and Spain.

Those enrolled in Seattle joined during active infection and were followed longitudinally afterward. CDR3 length: 14 residues. The V and J ends lost 2 bases and 0 bases respectively, with 7 bases between them. Germline V gene lookup returns CDR1 KGHDR and CDR2 SFDVKD. Original handling: Reference gene primer amplification gave nucleated cell count estimates. Profiled with immunoSEQ multiplex PCR; TCRdb holds only in-frame clones, not every one. Clonal size and the V and J genes are those of that table, whereas D and trimming came from the DNA. The table shows around 180,000 clones, with roughly 84% occurring only once.

This chain joins TRBV24-1 and TRBJ2-7; D not certain. Sequenced sample: peripheral blood. This clonotype was sampled from a person in their 70s with COVID-19, enrolled during active disease. CDR3 loop: CATSDSGPSYEQYF. The CDR3 DNA reads as TGTGCCACCAGTGATTCTGGGCCCTCCTACGAGCAGTACTTC.